This entry concerns a single TCR beta chain. Its matching antigen is unknown. The data originate from a study of post-analysis software for immune sequencing data. Study overall: There were relapsing-remitting, secondary progressive and progressive-relapsing multiple sclerosis among the disease courses included.

This CDR3 is 16 amino acids long. V dropped 3 bases and J dropped 0 bases, with 9 bases sitting between them. Germline CDR1 is LGHNT and CDR2 is FRNRAP. Study-wide points: Elevated frequency relative to controls characterized several TRBV segments in patients, TRBV5-6, TRBV5-1 and TRBV20-1 among them. The normalized Chao1 diversity of multiple sclerosis patients was significantly lower than that of controls.

TCR beta cDNA libraries included unique molecular identifiers. MiXCR was run by TCRdb on the PCR reads, yielding one entry per CDR3 protein. The repertoire has roughly 650,000 distinct CDR3 sequences, about 60% of them found once; the top ten carry about 10%. The sequenced sample consisted of blood. This chain links TRBV12-5 with TRBJ2-6; D might be TRBD1 or TRBD2, each matching 5 bases. This TCR derives from a girl aged 2-10 years with multiple sclerosis. The CDR3 spells CASGFQRGSGANVLTF. As DNA, the CDR3 is TGTGCTAGTGGTTTCCAGAGGGGCTCTGGGGCCAACGTCCTGACTTTC.